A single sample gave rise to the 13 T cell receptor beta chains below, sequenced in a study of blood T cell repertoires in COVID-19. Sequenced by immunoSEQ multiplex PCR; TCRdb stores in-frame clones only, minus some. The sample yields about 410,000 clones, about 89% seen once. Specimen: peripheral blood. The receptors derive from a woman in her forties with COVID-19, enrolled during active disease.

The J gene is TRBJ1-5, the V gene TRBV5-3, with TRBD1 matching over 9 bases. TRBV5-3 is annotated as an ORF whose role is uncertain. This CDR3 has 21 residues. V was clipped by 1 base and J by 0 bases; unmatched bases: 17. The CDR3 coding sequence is TGTGCCAGAAGCTTGCCGATTCTACCGGGACAGGGCCCTTATAGCAATCAGCCCCAGCATTTT. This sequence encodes CARSLPILPGQGPYSNQPQHF.

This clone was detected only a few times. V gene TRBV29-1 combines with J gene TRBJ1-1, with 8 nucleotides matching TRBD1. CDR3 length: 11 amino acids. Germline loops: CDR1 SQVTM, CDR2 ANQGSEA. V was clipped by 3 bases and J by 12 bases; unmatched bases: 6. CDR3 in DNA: TGCAGCGTTGAGCGGACAGGGCGATCTTTCTTT. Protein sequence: CSVERTGRSFF.

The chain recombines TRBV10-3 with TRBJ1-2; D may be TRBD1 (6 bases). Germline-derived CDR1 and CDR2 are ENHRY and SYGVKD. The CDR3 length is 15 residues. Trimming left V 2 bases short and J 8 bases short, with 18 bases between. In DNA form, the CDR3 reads TGTGCCATCAGTGAGCAAATTGGAGGCCAGGGGGGCTACACCTTC. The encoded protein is CAISEQIGGQGGYTF.

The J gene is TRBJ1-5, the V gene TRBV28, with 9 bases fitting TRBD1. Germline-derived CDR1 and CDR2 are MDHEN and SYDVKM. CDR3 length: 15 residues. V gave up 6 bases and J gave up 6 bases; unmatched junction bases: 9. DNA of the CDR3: TGTGCCAGCAGGACGGGACAGGGAACGGTTCAGCCCCAGCATTTT. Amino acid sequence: CASRTGQGTVQPQHF.

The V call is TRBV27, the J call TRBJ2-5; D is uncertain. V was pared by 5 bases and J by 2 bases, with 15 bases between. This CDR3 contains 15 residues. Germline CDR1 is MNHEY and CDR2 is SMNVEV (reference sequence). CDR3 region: CASSPLGQQQETQYF. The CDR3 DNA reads TGTGCCAGCAGTCCTCTTGGGCAGCAGCAAGAGACCCAGTACTTC.

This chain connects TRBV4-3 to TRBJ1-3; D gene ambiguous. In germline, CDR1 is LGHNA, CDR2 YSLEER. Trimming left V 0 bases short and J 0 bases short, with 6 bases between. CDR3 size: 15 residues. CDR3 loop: CASSQDLFSGNTIYF. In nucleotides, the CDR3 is TGCGCCAGCAGCCAAGATCTATTCTCTGGAAACACCATATATTTT.

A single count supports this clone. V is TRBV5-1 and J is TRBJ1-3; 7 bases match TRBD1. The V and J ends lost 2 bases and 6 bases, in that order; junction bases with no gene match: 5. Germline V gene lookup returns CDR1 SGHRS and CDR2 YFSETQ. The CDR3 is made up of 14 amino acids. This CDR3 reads CASSFTGASNTIYF. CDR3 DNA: TGCGCCAGCAGCTTTACAGGGGCCTCAAACACCATATATTTT.

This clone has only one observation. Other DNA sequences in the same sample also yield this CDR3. In DNA, the CDR3 is TGTGCCAGCTCACCAGACAGGGCCGATCAGCCCCAGCATTTT. As protein: CASSPDRADQPQHF. V and J are TRBV18 and TRBJ1-5, with 7 bases identical to TRBD1. Losses at the gene ends were 2 bases for V and 5 bases for J; bases not matched to a gene: 3. CDR1 is KGHSH, CDR2 LQKENI, per germline. The CDR3 is 14 residues long.

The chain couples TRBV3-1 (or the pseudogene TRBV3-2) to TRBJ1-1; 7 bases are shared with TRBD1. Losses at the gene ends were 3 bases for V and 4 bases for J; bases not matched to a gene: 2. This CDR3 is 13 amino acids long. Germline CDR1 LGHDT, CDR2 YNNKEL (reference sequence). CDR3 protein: CASSHAGGTEAFF. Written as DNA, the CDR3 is TGTGCCAGCAGCCATGCAGGGGGCACTGAAGCTTTCTTT.

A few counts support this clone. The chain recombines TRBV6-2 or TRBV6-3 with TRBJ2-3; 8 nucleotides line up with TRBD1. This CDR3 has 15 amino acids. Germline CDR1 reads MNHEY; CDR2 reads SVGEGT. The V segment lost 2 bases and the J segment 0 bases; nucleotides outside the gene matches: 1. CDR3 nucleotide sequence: TGTGCCAGCAGTTACACAGGGGGTAGCACAGATACGCAGTATTTT. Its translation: CASSYTGGSTDTQYF.

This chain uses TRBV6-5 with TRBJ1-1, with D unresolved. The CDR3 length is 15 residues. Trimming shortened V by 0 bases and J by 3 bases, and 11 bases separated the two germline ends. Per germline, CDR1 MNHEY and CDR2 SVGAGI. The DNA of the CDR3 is TGTGCCAGCAGTTACTCGGTAGGGAGGTACACTGAAGCTTTCTTT. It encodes CASSYSVGRYTEAFF.

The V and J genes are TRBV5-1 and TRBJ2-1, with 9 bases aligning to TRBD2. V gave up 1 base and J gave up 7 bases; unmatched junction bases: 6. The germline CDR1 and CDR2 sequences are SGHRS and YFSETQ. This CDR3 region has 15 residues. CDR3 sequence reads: CASSLRSGGPNEQFF. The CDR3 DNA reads TGCGCCAGCAGCTTGAGGAGCGGGGGGCCTAATGAGCAGTTCTTC.

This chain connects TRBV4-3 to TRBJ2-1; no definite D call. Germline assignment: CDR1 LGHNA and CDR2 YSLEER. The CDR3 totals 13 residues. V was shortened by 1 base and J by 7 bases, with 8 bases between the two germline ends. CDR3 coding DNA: TGCGCCAGCAGCCAAGGACAAGGTAATGAGCAGTTCTTC. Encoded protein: CASSQGQGNEQFF.